This TCR beta chain originates from a study of blood T cell repertoires in COVID-19 (TCRdb year 2020). Describing the broader study: Samples from collaborators originated in the United States, Italy and Spain and spanned both the acute and convalescent phases of COVID-19. The prospective study material was composed of cDNA or gDNA derived from T cells, B-cell-depleted T cells, or PBMCs. The dataset comprised deeply sampled blood TCRbeta repertoires from subjects exposed to, actively infected with, or recovered from COVID-19. The repertoires were released in a freely available public database meant as a resource for research on the immune response to SARS-CoV-2. Samples came from the ongoing ImmuneRACE study (first 160 participants) plus 1,254 subjects from 6 global collaborators. A de-identified subject ID, COVID-19 status, age in years and sex were almost always included in the sample metadata. Where available, HLA class I and class II types were taken from metadata supplied by the sample provider and were not determined by assay-based typing. Beyond this particular receptor, the publication reports: Clinical and demographic metadata were provided uncurated, with the amount varying by source and participant.

TCRbeta CDR3 regions were amplified from genomic DNA using the immunoSEQ Assay, a bias-controlled multiplex PCR. Turning to the authors' computational methods: Within the assay, amplification of reference gene primers was used to estimate how many nucleated cells each sample contained. To quantify the absolute abundance of each unique TCRbeta CDR3 rearrangement, sequence reads were collapsed and filtered. For each sample, productive Simpson clonality was calculated as the square root of Simpson's diversity index over productive rearrangements. The immuneACCESS repertoire file appears here via TCRdb, limited to in-frame rearrangements. These files lack a portion of the clones; in checked studies, under half of the deficit traces to unresolved V genes, and the cause of the others is not known. For V, J and clone size, that table is used; D and trimming come from the DNA. This sample has tens of thousands of clones in its table, and about 76% of those were observed once. The ten largest clones take up about 30% of the sample.

Note on this clone: It lacks a known antigen. One base away there is no much larger clone; base qualities are not given.

Whole blood was collected in K2EDTA tubes by collaborating institutions according to the institutions' own protocols. Collaborator samples were shipped for TCRbeta analysis as frozen whole blood, isolated PBMCs, or DNA extracted from either sample type. Reading from cysteine to phenylalanine, the CDR3 counts 14 amino acids. The kept DNA is CDR3 alone, 42 bases in frame from the first base. V ends up 5 bases short and J 7 bases short, with an unmatched junction base count of 6. The germline V gene sets CDR1 to SGDLS and CDR2 to YYNGEE. Rearrangement joined TRBV9 to TRBJ1-6; the junction holds 7 bases that match TRBD1. Sample: peripheral blood. The receptor was isolated from a human donor in a cohort sampled during active COVID-19. The CDR3 is CASSKDRLNSPLHF. In nucleotides, the sequence is TGTGCCAGCAGTAAGGACAGGCTAAATTCACCCCTCCACTTT.